This T cell receptor beta chain was observed in a study of blood T cell repertoires in COVID-19. Study-wide context: Italy, Spain and the United States were the sources of the convalescent and acute COVID-19 samples.

Germline CDR1 and CDR2: SGHVS and FNYEAQ. The CDR3 runs 11 residues. V shed 11 bases and J shed 1 base, with 7 bases lying between them. Methods used by the authors: Estimated nucleated cell counts came from reference gene primer amplification. TCRdb's table, derived via immunoSEQ multiplex PCR, lists solely in-frame clones and lacks some. The DNA was the basis for D and trimming; V, J and clone size are from that table. Found here are approximately 110,000 clones, more than 60% of them singletons; the top ten hold around a fifth. The sample comprised peripheral blood. The rearrangement uses TRBV7-6 and TRBJ2-3; D might be TRBD2 (5 bases). The receptor comes from a man aged 65-85 years with active or convalescent COVID-19. The CDR3 region is CAVGGTDTQYF. The DNA for the CDR3 is TGTGCCGTCGGGGGCACAGATACGCAGTATTTT.